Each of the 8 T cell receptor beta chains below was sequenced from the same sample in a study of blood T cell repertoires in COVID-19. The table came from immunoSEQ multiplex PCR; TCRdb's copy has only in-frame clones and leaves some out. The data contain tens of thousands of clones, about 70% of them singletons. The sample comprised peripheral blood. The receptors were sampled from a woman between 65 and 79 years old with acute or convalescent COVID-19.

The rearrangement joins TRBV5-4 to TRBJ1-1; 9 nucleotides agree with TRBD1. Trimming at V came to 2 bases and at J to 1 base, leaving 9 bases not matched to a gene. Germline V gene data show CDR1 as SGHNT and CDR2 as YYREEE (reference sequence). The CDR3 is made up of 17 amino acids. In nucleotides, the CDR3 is TGTGCCAGCAGCTTCCCGAGACAGGGGGTAGGGAACACTGAAGCTTTCTTT. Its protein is CASSFPRQGVGNTEAFF.

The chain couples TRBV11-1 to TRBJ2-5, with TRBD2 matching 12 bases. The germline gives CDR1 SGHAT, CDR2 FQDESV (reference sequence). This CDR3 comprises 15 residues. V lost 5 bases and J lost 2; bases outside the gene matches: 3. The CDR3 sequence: CASSPTSGGQETQYF. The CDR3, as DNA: TGTGCCAGCAGCCCGACTAGCGGGGGACAAGAGACCCAGTACTTC.

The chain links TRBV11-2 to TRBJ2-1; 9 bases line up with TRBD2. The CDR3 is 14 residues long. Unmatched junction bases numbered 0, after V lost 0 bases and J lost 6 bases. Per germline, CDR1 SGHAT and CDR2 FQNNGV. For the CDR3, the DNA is TGTGCCAGCAGCTTAGAACTAGCGGGCAATGAGCAGTTCTTC. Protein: CASSLELAGNEQFF.

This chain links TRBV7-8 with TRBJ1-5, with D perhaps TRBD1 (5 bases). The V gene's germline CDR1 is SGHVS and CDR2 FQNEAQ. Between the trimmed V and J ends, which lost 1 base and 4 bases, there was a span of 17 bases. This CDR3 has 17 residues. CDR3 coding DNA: TGTGCCAGCAGCTTAGAGAGCGTCAGGGTGATAAATCAGCCCCAGCATTTT. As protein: CASSLESVRVINQPQHF.

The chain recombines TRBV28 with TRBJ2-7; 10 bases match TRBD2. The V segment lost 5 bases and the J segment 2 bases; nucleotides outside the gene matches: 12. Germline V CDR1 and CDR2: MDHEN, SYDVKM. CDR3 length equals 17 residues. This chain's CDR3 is CASSHRLLAGDTYEQYF. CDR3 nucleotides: TGTGCCAGCAGTCACCGACTTCTAGCGGGAGATACCTACGAGCAGTACTTC.

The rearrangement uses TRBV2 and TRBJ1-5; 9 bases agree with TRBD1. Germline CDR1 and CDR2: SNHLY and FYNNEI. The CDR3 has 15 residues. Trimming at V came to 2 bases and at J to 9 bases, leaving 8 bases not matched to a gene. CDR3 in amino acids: CASSELGQGFRPQHF. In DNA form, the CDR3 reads TGTGCCAGCAGTGAATTGGGACAGGGTTTTCGGCCCCAGCATTTT. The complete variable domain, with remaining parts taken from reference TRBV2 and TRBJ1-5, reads EPEVTQTPSHQVTQMGQEVILRCVPISNHLYFYWYRQILGQKVEFLVSFYNNEISEKSEIFDDQFSVERPDGSNFTLKIRSTKLEDSAMYFCASSELGQGFRPQHFGDGTRLSIL.

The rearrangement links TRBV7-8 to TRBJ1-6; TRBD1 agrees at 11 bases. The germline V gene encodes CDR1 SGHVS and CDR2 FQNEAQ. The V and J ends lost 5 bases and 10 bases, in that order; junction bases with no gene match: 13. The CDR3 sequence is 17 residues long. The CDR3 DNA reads TGTGCCAGCAGCCCGGACAGGGGGCTCTCCGTCTGGTCACCCCTCCACTTT. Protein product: CASSPDRGLSVWSPLHF. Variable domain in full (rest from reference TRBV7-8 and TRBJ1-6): GAGVSQSPRYKVAKRGQDVALRCDPISGHVSLFWYQQALGQGPEFLTYFQNEAQLDKSGLPSDRFFAERPEGSVSTLKIQRTQQEDSAVYLCASSPDRGLSVWSPLHFGNGTRLTVT.

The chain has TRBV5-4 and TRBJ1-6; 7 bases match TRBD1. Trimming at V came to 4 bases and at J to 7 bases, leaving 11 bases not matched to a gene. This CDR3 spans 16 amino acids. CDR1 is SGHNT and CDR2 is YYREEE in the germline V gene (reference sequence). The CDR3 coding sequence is TGTGCCAGCAGCCCGGGACAGACGCTCCCGAATTCACCCCTCCACTTT. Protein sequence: CASSPGQTLPNSPLHF.